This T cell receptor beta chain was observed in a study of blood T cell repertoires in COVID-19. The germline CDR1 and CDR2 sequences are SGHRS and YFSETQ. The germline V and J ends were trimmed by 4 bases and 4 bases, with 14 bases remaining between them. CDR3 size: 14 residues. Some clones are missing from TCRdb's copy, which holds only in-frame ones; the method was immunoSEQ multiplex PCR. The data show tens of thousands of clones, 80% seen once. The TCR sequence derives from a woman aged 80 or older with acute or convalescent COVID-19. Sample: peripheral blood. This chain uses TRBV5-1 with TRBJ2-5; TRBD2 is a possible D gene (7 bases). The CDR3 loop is CASSATSRGETQYF. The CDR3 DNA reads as TGCGCCAGCAGCGCGACTAGCAGGGGAGAGACCCAGTACTTC.